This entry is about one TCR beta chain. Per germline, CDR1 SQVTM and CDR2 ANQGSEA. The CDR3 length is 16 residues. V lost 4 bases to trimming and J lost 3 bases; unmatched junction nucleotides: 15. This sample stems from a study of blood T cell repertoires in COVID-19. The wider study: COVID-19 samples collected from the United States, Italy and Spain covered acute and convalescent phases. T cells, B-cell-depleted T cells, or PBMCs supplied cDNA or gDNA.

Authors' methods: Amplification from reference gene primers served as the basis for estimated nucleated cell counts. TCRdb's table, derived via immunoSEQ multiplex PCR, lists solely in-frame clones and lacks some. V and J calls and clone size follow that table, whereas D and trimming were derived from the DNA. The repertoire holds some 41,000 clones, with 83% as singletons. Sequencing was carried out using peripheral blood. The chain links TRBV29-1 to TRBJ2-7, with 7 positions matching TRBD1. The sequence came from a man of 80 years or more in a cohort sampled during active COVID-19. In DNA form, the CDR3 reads TGCAGCGTTGTCGGTTTTGTCTCCGGGACAGACTACGAGCAGTACTTC. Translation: CSVVGFVSGTDYEQYF.